This T cell receptor (beta chain) was observed in a study of Ad26.COV2.S vaccination and SARS-CoV-2 variants. The study's findings and limits: Spike-specific TCR breadth was greater after Ad26.COV2.S than placebo.

Sequenced by immunoSEQ multiplex PCR; TCRdb stores in-frame clones only, minus some. Here the sample spans about 350,000 clones, 65% to 90% being singletons. CDR1 SGHRS and CDR2 YFSETQ come from the germline V gene. J was trimmed by 4 bases and V by 1 base; bases with no gene match: 8. CDR3 size: 16 residues. As to this clone: What it binds is unknown.

The treatment was: about 20 received Ad26.COV2.S at low or high dose, single or two shots; roughly five received placebo; per-sample allocation not given. The study sampled participants on day 63 after the first vaccine or placebo injection. The sample came from a Boston adult aged 18-55 years. The receptor's source is a person between 18 and 65 years old who received the Ad26.COV2.S COVID-19 vaccine or a placebo. The chain employs TRBV5-1 and TRBJ2-3; TRBD1 matches at 8 bases. The sequenced sample was peripheral blood, obtained in a trial of Ad26.COV2.S vaccine versus placebo. The CDR3 spells CASSLRQGNSPDTQYF. In nucleotides, the CDR3 is TGCGCCAGCAGCTTGAGACAGGGGAATTCGCCAGATACGCAGTATTTT. The full variable domain, with the rest looked up from reference TRBV5-1 and TRBJ2-3, is KAGVTQTPRYLIKTRGQQVTLSCSPISGHRSVSWYQQTPGQGLQFLFEYFSETQRNKGNFPGRFSGRQFSNSRSEMNVSTLELGDSALYLCASSLRQGNSPDTQYFGPGTRLTVL.